The 16 T cell receptor beta chains below come from one sample, sequenced in a study of cytomegalovirus exposure and HLA in healthy donors. PCR primers comprised 60 Vbeta and 13 Jbeta primers. Data came from immunoSEQ multiplex PCR; TCRdb stores just in-frame clones and leaves some out. This table has about 180,000 clones, 72% appearing once. The sample was PBMCs. The receptors here all came from a human donor in good health.

This clone was recorded once. The chain links TRBV27 to TRBJ2-5, with TRBD2 matching 9 bases. The CDR3 is 14 residues long. CDR1 is MNHEY and CDR2 is SMNVEV in the germline V gene (reference sequence). V trimming: 8 bases; J trimming: 0 bases; junction bases outside the gene matches: 4. CDR3 in amino acids: CASGSSGNQETQYF. CDR3 sequence (DNA): TGTGCCAGCGGTTCTAGCGGGAACCAAGAGACCCAGTACTTC.

The rearrangement links TRBV4-1 to TRBJ1-2; TRBD1 is a possible D gene (5 bases). This CDR3 comprises 16 residues. Germline V gene lookup returns CDR1 MGHRA and CDR2 YSYEKL. Trimming removed 1 base at V and 6 bases at J, with 18 bases between. DNA of the CDR3: TGCGCCAGCAGCCAAGCCTGGGGTAAGGGGCCGGATGGCTACACCTTC. Translation gives CASSQAWGKGPDGYTF.

This clone has only one observation. V is TRBV27 and J is TRBJ2-7; weak D call: TRBD1 (5 bases). The CDR3 totals 14 residues. CDR1 is MNHEY, CDR2 SMNVEV, per germline (reference sequence). V lost 2 bases and J 1 base, leaving 9 bases between the germline ends. CDR3 protein: CASSLGQGSYEQYF. The CDR3 coding sequence is TGTGCCAGCAGTTTAGGGCAGGGTTCCTACGAGCAGTACTTC.

This chain joins TRBV27 and TRBJ2-2, with a tentative D call TRBD1 (5 bases). Trimming took 6 bases from V and 4 from J, leaving 12 bases between them. This CDR3 has 14 amino acids. The germline CDR1 and CDR2 sequences are MNHEY and SMNVEV (reference sequence). The CDR3 DNA sequence: TGTGCCAGCAGGAGACCCGACAGCACCGGGGAGCTGTTTTTT. It encodes CASRRPDSTGELFF.

This clone was observed a few times. V gene TRBV30 combines with J gene TRBJ1-6; 11 positions match TRBD1. The trim removed 4 bases at V and 4 bases at J, leaving 6 bases unmatched. Per germline, CDR1 GTSNPN and CDR2 SVGIG (reference sequence). The CDR3 extends over 16 amino acids. The CDR3 DNA reads as TGTGCCTGGAAAGGACAGGGGGCGCGGTATAATTCACCCCTCCACTTT. It yields the protein CAWKGQGARYNSPLHF.

The chain combines TRBV7-9 with TRBJ2-7; 10 bases are shared with TRBD2. V lost 8 bases, J lost 0 bases, and 16 bases stayed unmatched. The length of the CDR3 is 18 residues. In germline, CDR1 is SEHNR, CDR2 FQNEAQ (reference sequence). CDR3 region: CASRPGGISGGSSYEQYF. Written as DNA, the CDR3 is TGTGCCAGCCGTCCCGGGGGCATTAGCGGGGGGAGCTCCTACGAGCAGTACTTC.

The V gene is TRBV30, the J gene TRBJ1-5; the D gene is possibly TRBD1 (6 bases). The CDR3 totals 13 residues. The ends were cut back, 1 base at V and 4 bases at J, with 8 bases in the middle. Germline loops: CDR1 GTSNPN, CDR2 SVGIG (reference sequence). The CDR3 nucleotides are TGTGCCTGGAGTGGGGGGCCGAATCAGCCCCAGCATTTT. Amino acid sequence: CAWSGGPNQPQHF.

This clone was found a few times. V and J are TRBV6-5 and TRBJ1-1; D is undetermined. Looked up from germline, CDR1 is MNHEY and CDR2 is SVGAGI. The CDR3 spans 15 residues. Trimming stripped 2 bases from V and 3 bases from J, with 13 bases between. The CDR3 bases are TGTGCCAGCAGTTACGTATCGACCGGGGACACTGAAGCTTTCTTT. Translated, it gives CASSYVSTGDTEAFF.

V is TRBV18 and J is TRBJ2-7, with D possibly being TRBD2 (5 bases). The CDR3 consists of 15 residues. The germline CDR1 and CDR2 sequences are KGHSH and LQKENI. Trimming stripped 3 bases from V and 4 bases from J, with 16 bases between. The CDR3 DNA follows: TGTGCCAGCTCACCCCCGGAGCGGTTCCCGTACGAGCAGTACTTC. Translating it yields CASSPPERFPYEQYF.

The V gene is TRBV6-5, the J gene TRBJ1-1; weak D call: TRBD1 (5 bases). V dropped 0 bases and J dropped 3 bases, with 14 bases sitting between them. Germline CDR1 and CDR2: MNHEY and SVGAGI. The CDR3 length is 16 residues. The CDR3 nucleotides are TGTGCCAGCAGTTACTCGTGGGGGGAGGTTGACACTGAAGCTTTCTTT. This sequence encodes CASSYSWGEVDTEAFF.

The CDR3 spells CASSPPTSGGRSNEQFF. CDR3 nucleotides: TGTGCCAGCAGCCCACCGACTAGCGGGGGGCGGTCGAATGAGCAGTTCTTC. The chain has TRBV7-9 and TRBJ2-1, with TRBD2 matching 13 bases. With V trimmed by 5 bases and J by 7 bases, 11 bases remained unmatched. The CDR3 sequence is 17 residues long. Germline V gene data show CDR1 as SEHNR and CDR2 as FQNEAQ (reference sequence).

The chain employs TRBV10-1 and TRBJ1-5; weak D call: TRBD1 (6 bases). This CDR3 has 14 residues. The germline CDR1 and CDR2 sequences are WNHNN and SYGVQD (reference sequence). V was pared by 6 bases and J by 1 base, with 10 bases between. CDR3 bases: TGCGCCAGCAGGGAAACAGGGAGCAATCAGCCCCAGCATTTT. Translated: CASRETGSNQPQHF.

This clone has more than one count but fewer than ten. This sequence joins TRBV5-6 and TRBJ1-2; 8 bases are shared with TRBD1. The CDR3 covers 15 residues. The J segment lost 8 bases and the V segment lost 4 bases, leaving 13 bases of the junction unmatched. The V gene's germline CDR1 is SGHDT and CDR2 YYEEEE. This CDR3 is CASSVRAGGLGGYTF. The CDR3 nucleotides read TGTGCCAGCAGCGTCCGCGCAGGGGGCTTGGGGGGCTACACCTTC.

The table lists this clone with a few counts. Likely a read error: the CDR3 ends without its conserved phenylalanine or tryptophan. This chain joins TRBV5-1 and TRBJ1-1, with D uncertain. The CDR3 consists of 15 residues. V gave up 2 bases and J gave up 7 bases, with 18 bases separating them. Germline CDR1 reads SGHRS; CDR2 reads YFSETQ. Here the CDR3 reads CASSFSIIRSGEAFL. CDR3 nucleotides: TGCGCCAGCAGCTTTTCGATCATCCGATCAGGTGAAGCTTTCCTT.

This chain's CDR3 is CASSLIAGEYNEQFF. In DNA, the CDR3 is TGCGCCAGCAGCTTGATAGCGGGGGAGTACAATGAGCAGTTCTTC. V usage is TRBV4-1 and J usage is TRBJ2-1; TRBD2 matches 9 bases. CDR3 size: 15 residues. The germline CDR1 and CDR2 sequences are MGHRA and YSYEKL. V lost 5 bases, J lost 4 bases, and 6 bases stayed unmatched.

CDR3 amino acids: CASSLSSGQNEKLFF. DNA for the CDR3: TGTGCCAGCAGTTTATCGTCCGGACAAAATGAAAAACTGTTTTTT. The chain has TRBV27 and TRBJ1-4; D is perhaps TRBD1 (5 bases). Trimming removed 0 bases from V and 5 bases from J, with 10 bases in between. The V gene's germline CDR1 is MNHEY and CDR2 SMNVEV (reference sequence). There are 15 residues in the CDR3.